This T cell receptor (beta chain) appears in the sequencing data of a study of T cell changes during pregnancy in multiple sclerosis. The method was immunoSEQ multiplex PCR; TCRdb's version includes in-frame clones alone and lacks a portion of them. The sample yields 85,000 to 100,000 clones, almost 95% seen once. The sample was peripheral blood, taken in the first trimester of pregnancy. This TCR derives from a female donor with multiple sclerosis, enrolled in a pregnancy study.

The chain's CDR3 is CSVETPGTNYGYTF. In DNA form, the CDR3 reads TGCAGCGTTGAGACACCCGGGACAAACTATGGCTACACCTTC. The chain has TRBV29-1 and TRBJ1-2, with D possibly TRBD1 on 6 matching bases. V lost 3 bases to trimming and J lost 2 bases, with 13 bases between them. Germline loops: CDR1 SQVTM, CDR2 ANQGSEA. The CDR3 extends over 14 amino acids.